This entry lists 30 T cell receptor beta chains sequenced from one sample in a study of shared clonotypes between healthy human individuals. Assay used: immunoSEQ multiplex PCR; TCRdb lists only in-frame clones, some missing. The repertoire holds about 990,000 clones, with around 78% as singletons. Sequenced material: memory CD4+ T cells from PBMCs. The subset here: CD45RA-negative fraction. The receptors shown here come from a man aged 18-30 years in good health. Some clones in this sample may be carry-over from other donors' samples.

V and J are TRBV6-5 and TRBJ2-1; tentatively, D is TRBD2 (6 bases). The CDR3 sequence is 14 residues long. With 5 bases removed from V and 0 bases from J, the gap between germline ends came to 8 bases. Germline assignment: CDR1 MNHEY and CDR2 SVGAGI. The CDR3 bases are TGTGCCAGCAGTCTCGGGGGCTCCTACAATGAGCAGTTCTTC. Translating gives CASSLGGSYNEQFF.

The chain joins TRBV29-1 to TRBJ1-1; 7 nucleotides align to TRBD1. Germline loops: CDR1 SQVTM, CDR2 ANQGSEA. The CDR3 covers 12 residues. Trimming removed 6 bases from V and 3 bases from J; junction bases left unmatched: 4. CDR3 nucleotides: TGCAGCGTCAGACAGGGTGACACTGAAGCTTTCTTT. Translation: CSVRQGDTEAFF.

The gene calls are TRBV18 and TRBJ2-7; perhaps TRBD2 as D (5 bases). CDR3 length equals 14 residues. CDR1 is KGHSH and CDR2 is LQKENI in the germline V gene. V lost 3 bases to trimming and J lost 4 bases, with 13 bases between them. The CDR3 is CASSPWVPGYEQYF. The CDR3 DNA reads TGTGCCAGCTCACCCTGGGTCCCGGGATACGAGCAGTACTTC.

The V call is TRBV7-9, the J call TRBJ2-2; D not resolved. Between the trimmed V and J ends, which lost 1 base and 5 bases, there was a span of 5 bases. The CDR3 runs to 13 residues. CDR1 SEHNR and CDR2 FQNEAQ come from the germline V gene (reference sequence). The CDR3 spells CASSLVLTGELFF. The CDR3, as DNA: TGTGCCAGCAGCTTAGTTCTGACCGGGGAGCTGTTTTTT.

The V and J genes are TRBV5-5 and TRBJ1-4; TRBD1 might be the D (5 bases). Germline V gene data show CDR1 as SGHKS and CDR2 as YYEKEE (reference sequence). This CDR3 comprises 14 residues. Trimming removed 7 bases at V and 7 bases at J, with 17 bases between. This chain's CDR3 is CASRWDVGGEKLFF. CDR3 in DNA: TGTGCCAGCCGCTGGGACGTCGGAGGTGAAAAACTGTTTTTT.

As to this clone: The germline gene is not matched at one end of the junction; a read error may be the cause. Other DNA sequences of this sample code for an identical CDR3. DNA for the CDR3: TGCAGTGTTGAAGAGACAAGAGAAAAACTGTTTTTT. Its translation: CSVEETREKLFF. The chain combines TRBV29-1 with TRBJ1-4; no clear D. CDR1 SQVTM and CDR2 ANQGSEA come from the germline V gene. This CDR3 is 12 amino acids long.

The V gene is TRBV27, the J gene TRBJ1-6; no clear D. Germline CDR1 MNHEY, CDR2 SMNVEV (reference sequence). The CDR3 runs 12 residues. The ends were cut back, 6 bases at V and 7 bases at J, with 7 bases in the middle. In DNA, the CDR3 is TGTGCCAGCAGCTCGGGAAATTCACCCCTCCACTTT. As protein: CASSSGNSPLHF.

In DNA, the CDR3 is TGTGCCAGCACCCTGGGGACTACACACGAGCAGTACTTC. This codes for CASTLGTTHEQYF. The V call is TRBV2, the J call TRBJ2-7; 7 bases line up with TRBD2. This CDR3 is built from 13 residues. Trimming cost V 7 bases and J 5 bases; bases outside gene matches: 8. The V gene's germline CDR1 is SNHLY and CDR2 FYNNEI.

This chain connects TRBV5-4 to TRBJ1-3; D gene unclear. Trimming removed 4 bases from V and 8 bases from J, with 10 bases in between. The CDR3 extends over 12 amino acids. Germline CDR1 SGHNT, CDR2 YYREEE (reference sequence). The CDR3 DNA is TGTGCCAGCAGCAACGGGAGGGACACCATATATTTT. It yields the protein CASSNGRDTIYF. Drawing the rest from reference TRBV5-4 and TRBJ1-3, the complete variable domain is ETGVTQSPTHLIKTRGQQVTLRCSSQSGHNTVSWYQQALGQGPQFIFQYYREEENGRGNFPPRFSGLQFPNYSSELNVNALELDDSALYLCASSNGRDTIYFGEGSWLTVV.

This rearrangement joins TRBV1 to TRBJ2-1; TRBD2, as called in the table, went unchecked against the DNA. TRBV1 is designated a pseudogene. The CDR3 is 15 amino acids. The CDR3 DNA is TGCACCAGCAGCCAAGCGGGAGGCCCCTACAATGAGCAGTTCTTC. It encodes CTSSQAGGPYNEQFF.

The chain carries TRBV11-2 and TRBJ2-7; 10 bases are a match to TRBD1. Germline V gene lookup returns CDR1 SGHAT and CDR2 FQNNGV. The V gene end was trimmed by 5 bases and the J gene end by 7 bases; junction bases not matched to a gene: 5. This CDR3 spans 13 amino acids. The CDR3 loop reads CASSPDRGVEQYF. The CDR3 DNA follows: TGTGCCAGCAGCCCGGACAGGGGGGTAGAGCAGTACTTC.

This clone has only one observation. The chain has TRBV19 and TRBJ2-3, with TRBD1 matching 7 bases. The CDR3 loop spans 17 amino acids. The V gene end was trimmed by 6 bases and the J gene end by 6 bases; junction bases not matched to a gene: 18. CDR1 is LNHDA, CDR2 SQIVND, per germline (reference sequence). CDR3 protein: CASRPYSGQPGVDTQYF. The CDR3 nucleotides read TGTGCCAGTAGACCGTACTCGGGACAGCCCGGGGTGGATACGCAGTATTTT.

The chain joins TRBV27 to TRBJ2-3; D is perhaps TRBD2 (7 bases). CDR1 is MNHEY, CDR2 SMNVEV, per germline (reference sequence). Trimming stripped 0 bases from V and 1 base from J, with 14 bases between. This CDR3 spans 17 amino acids. CDR3 nucleotides: TGTGCCAGCAGTTTATCGGGTAGAGGGGGGGGCACAGATACGCAGTATTTT. Residues: CASSLSGRGGGTDTQYF.

V gene TRBV27 combines with J gene TRBJ2-3, with D perhaps being TRBD1 or TRBD2 (5 bases each). CDR1 MNHEY and CDR2 SMNVEV come from the germline V gene (reference sequence). Trimming shortened V by 4 bases and J by 5 bases, and 16 bases separated the two germline ends. The CDR3 sequence is 15 residues long. CDR3 amino acids: CASSSAEGPLDTQYF. Here the CDR3 DNA reads TGTGCCAGCAGTTCCGCAGAGGGGCCGTTAGATACGCAGTATTTT.

The chain combines TRBV18 with TRBJ2-3; TRBD1 is a possible D gene (5 bases). The CDR3 sequence is 13 residues long. Germline values: CDR1 KGHSH, CDR2 LQKENI. V lost 2 bases to trimming and J lost 2 bases, with 5 bases between them. CDR3 sequence reads: CASSPGATDTQYF. The CDR3 nucleotides read TGTGCCAGCTCACCAGGGGCCACAGATACGCAGTATTTT.

V is TRBV19 and J is TRBJ2-5; 7 bases agree with TRBD2. V was clipped by 4 bases and J by 5 bases; unmatched bases: 7. The CDR3 runs to 14 residues. Germline loops: CDR1 LNHDA, CDR2 SQIVND (reference sequence). CDR3 amino acids: CASSKRSGTETQYF. CDR3 nucleotides: TGTGCCAGTAGTAAAAGAAGCGGGACGGAGACCCAGTACTTC.

Concerning this clone: With only one base between it and a far larger clone, this is likely a read error. This sample includes further DNA sequences coding for the same CDR3. The chain is built from TRBV30 and TRBJ1-1; D perhaps matches TRBD1 (6 bases). With 0 bases removed from V and 2 bases from J, the gap between germline ends came to 10 bases. This CDR3 has 14 residues. Germline CDR1 GTSNPN, CDR2 SVGIG (reference sequence). The CDR3 DNA reads TGTGCCTGGAGTGTGAGGGGGATAAACACTGAAGCTTTCTTT. Translation: CAWSVRGINTEAFF.

The chain links TRBV13 to TRBJ1-3; the D is unclear. Germline V CDR1 and CDR2: PRHDT, FYEKMQ (reference sequence). Between the trimmed V and J ends, which lost 6 bases and 2 bases, there was a span of 14 bases. The CDR3 loop spans 15 amino acids. The CDR3 DNA sequence: TGTGCCAGCAGTTCCAGGTCTACAACTGGAAACACCATATATTTT. Its protein is CASSSRSTTGNTIYF.

The chain recombines TRBV5-1 with TRBJ2-1, with 7 bases matching TRBD1. CDR1 is SGHRS and CDR2 is YFSETQ in the germline V gene. J gave up 4 bases and V 3 bases, and 7 bases lay outside the gene matches. The CDR3 length is 15 residues. The CDR3 protein is CASSSGQPIYNEQFF. The CDR3 DNA reads as TGCGCCAGCAGCTCGGGACAGCCGATTTACAATGAGCAGTTCTTC.

The genes are TRBV4-2 and TRBJ2-2; unclear D gene. The CDR3 totals 14 residues. Trimming cost V 3 bases and J 3 bases, with 8 bases left between them. Germline CDR1 is LGHNA and CDR2 is YNFKEQ. CDR3 residues: CASSQTSDTGELFF. The CDR3 DNA sequence: TGTGCCAGCAGCCAGACCTCGGACACCGGGGAGCTGTTTTTT.

In its sample, this clone was seen many times. The V gene is TRBV2, the J gene TRBJ1-5; D might be TRBD1 (6 bases). This CDR3 is built from 14 residues. In germline, CDR1 is SNHLY, CDR2 FYNNEI. Trimming shortened V by 5 bases and J by 3 bases, and 11 bases separated the two germline ends. CDR3 amino acids: CASSKTGYNQPQHF. The CDR3 nucleotides read TGTGCCAGCAGTAAGACAGGTTACAATCAGCCCCAGCATTTT.

The CDR3 region is CASSLIGVSVETQYF. As DNA, the CDR3 is TGCGCCAGCAGCTTGATCGGGGTATCGGTGGAGACCCAGTACTTC. The V gene is TRBV5-1, the J gene TRBJ2-5; perhaps TRBD2 as D (5 bases). V was shortened by 1 base and J by 5 bases, with 15 bases between the two germline ends. This CDR3 region has 15 residues. In germline, CDR1 is SGHRS, CDR2 YFSETQ. Variable domain in full (rest from reference TRBV5-1 and TRBJ2-5): KAGVTQTPRYLIKTRGQQVTLSCSPISGHRSVSWYQQTPGQGLQFLFEYFSETQRNKGNFPGRFSGRQFSNSRSEMNVSTLELGDSALYLCASSLIGVSVETQYFGPGTRLLVL.

In its sample, this clone was seen once. V and J are TRBV5-1 and TRBJ2-5; 8 bases agree with TRBD2. The CDR3 is 14 residues long. Trimming took 9 bases from V and 2 from J; bases not matched to a gene: 9. Germline V lookup: CDR1 SGHRS, CDR2 YFSETQ. CDR3 amino acids: CATGGGRGQETQYF. CDR3 in DNA: TGCGCCACCGGGGGGGGCAGGGGACAAGAGACCCAGTACTTC.

As DNA, the CDR3 is TGTGCCAGCAGCGTAGATCCCATTAGCGGGATGGAGCAGTTCTTC. It is translated as CASSVDPISGMEQFF. This rearrangement joins TRBV9 to TRBJ2-1, with 8 positions matching TRBD2. This CDR3 comprises 15 residues. Germline values: CDR1 SGDLS, CDR2 YYNGEE. J lost 10 bases, V lost 0 bases, and 9 bases had no gene match.

The CDR3 loop is CASSWRARETQYF. The CDR3 DNA reads TGTGCCAGCAGTTGGAGGGCCAGGGAGACCCAGTACTTC. The rearrangement links TRBV2 to TRBJ2-5, with TRBD2 as a possible D gene (6 bases). The germline gives CDR1 SNHLY, CDR2 FYNNEI. V lost 5 bases and J 5 bases, leaving 12 bases between the germline ends. This CDR3 spans 13 amino acids.

V usage is TRBV29-1 and J usage is TRBJ2-2; the D call may be TRBD1 or TRBD2 (6 bases each). Trimming removed 7 bases from V and 4 bases from J, with 13 bases in between. There are 13 residues in the CDR3. The germline CDR1 and CDR2 sequences are SQVTM and ANQGSEA. DNA for the CDR3: TGCAGCGCCAGGAGGGGGAGCACCGGGGAGCTGTTTTTT. It translates to CSARRGSTGELFF.

V usage is TRBV6-1 and J usage is TRBJ2-3; D tentatively fits TRBD1 or TRBD2 (5 bases each). Germline loops: CDR1 MNHNS, CDR2 SASEGT. The V end lost 4 bases, the J end lost 3 bases, and 26 bases lay between the germline ends. This CDR3 contains 19 residues. The CDR3 sequence is CASSASNIGESLGTDTQYF. The CDR3 coding sequence is TGTGCCAGCAGTGCATCTAATATAGGGGAGTCTCTAGGTACAGATACGCAGTATTTT.

Only a few counts were recorded for this clone. A far larger clone lies a single base away; this is likely a read error. The chain employs TRBV29-1 and TRBJ1-1, with 8 positions matching TRBD1. Germline values: CDR1 SQVTM, CDR2 ANQGSEA. The CDR3 length is 12 residues. V lost 5 bases and J lost 3; bases outside the gene matches: 2. In DNA form, the CDR3 reads TGCAGCGTTCAGACAGGGGACACTGAAGCTTTCTTT. Amino acid sequence: CSVQTGDTEAFF.

The table lists this clone with a count of one. The rearrangement uses TRBV19 and TRBJ1-1; D uncertain. There are 13 residues in the CDR3. The ends were cut back, 6 bases at V and 6 bases at J, with 14 bases in the middle. The germline CDR1 and CDR2 sequences are LNHDA and SQIVND (reference sequence). CDR3 in amino acids: CASSLRGGAEAFF. The CDR3 DNA reads TGTGCCAGTAGCCTCCGGGGAGGAGCTGAAGCTTTCTTT.

The V gene is TRBV5-1, the J gene TRBJ2-5, with 9 bases identical to TRBD1. The J segment lost 5 bases and the V segment lost 1 base, leaving 6 bases of the junction unmatched. The CDR3 runs 15 residues. Germline V gene sequence: CDR1 SGHRS, CDR2 YFSETQ. Written as DNA, the CDR3 is TGCGCCAGCAGCTTGAGTGGACAGGGGTACGAGACCCAGTACTTC. Amino acids: CASSLSGQGYETQYF.